The entry below describes one TCR beta chain. Its antigen is not known. Trimming shortened V by 1 base and J by 4 bases, and 13 bases separated the two germline ends. This CDR3 contains 15 residues. Germline assignment: CDR1 SGHTA and CDR2 FQGNSA. 13 Jbeta primers and 60 Vbeta primers were used for the PCR. Produced via immunoSEQ multiplex PCR; TCRdb's table is partial and in-frame only. The profile shows about 160,000 clones, over 60% of them singletons. This sample stems from a study of cytomegalovirus exposure and HLA in healthy donors. Overall study findings and caveats: Based on reports, TCR beta sequences accurately predicted HLA-A and HLA-B alleles for most subjects.

Sequenced material: PBMCs. This clonotype was obtained from a woman in her 30s in good health and CMV-seronegative. The chain combines TRBV7-2 with TRBJ2-5; tentative D call: TRBD2 (7 bases). This CDR3 reads CASSLEGGEGETQYF. CDR3 DNA: TGTGCCAGCAGCTTAGAAGGGGGGGAGGGAGAGACCCAGTACTTC.